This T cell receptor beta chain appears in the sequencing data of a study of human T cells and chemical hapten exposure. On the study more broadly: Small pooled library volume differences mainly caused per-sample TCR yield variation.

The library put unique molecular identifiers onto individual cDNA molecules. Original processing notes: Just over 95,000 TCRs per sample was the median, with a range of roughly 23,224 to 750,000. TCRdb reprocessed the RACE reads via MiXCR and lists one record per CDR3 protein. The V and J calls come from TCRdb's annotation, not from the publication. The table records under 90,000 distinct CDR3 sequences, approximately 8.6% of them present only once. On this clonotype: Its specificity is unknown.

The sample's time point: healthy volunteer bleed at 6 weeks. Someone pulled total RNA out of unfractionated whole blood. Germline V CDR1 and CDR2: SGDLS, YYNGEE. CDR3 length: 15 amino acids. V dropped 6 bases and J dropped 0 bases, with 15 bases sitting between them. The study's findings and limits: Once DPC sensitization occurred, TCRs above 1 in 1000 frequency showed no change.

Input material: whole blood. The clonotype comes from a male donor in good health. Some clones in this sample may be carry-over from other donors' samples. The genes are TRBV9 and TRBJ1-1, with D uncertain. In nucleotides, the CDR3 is TGTGCCAGCAATCCAACCGGCAGTCTGAACACTGAAGCTTTCTTT. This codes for CASNPTGSLNTEAFF.